These 9 T cell receptor beta chains came from one sample sequenced in a study of T cells in tumors after PD-1 blockade (dated by TCRdb to the late 2010s). The library was made by the immunoSEQ multiplex PCR assay. The clones in this table, taken by TCRdb from immuneACCESS, are in-frame only. Not every clone is retained; where verified, under half of the shortfall comes from an unresolved V gene, and the cause of the rest is unknown. The table for this sample lists around 45,000 clones; more than 60% of them were counted only once. The ten largest account for approximately 7.9% of the sample. The sample in question was PBMCs, obtained before anti-PD-1 therapy. The receptors shown here come from a human donor with advanced basal cell or squamous cell carcinoma (not recorded which).

V is TRBV5-6 and J is TRBJ2-7, with a weak D call TRBD1 (6 bases). V was pared by 2 bases and J by 2 bases, with 11 bases between. The germline CDR1 and CDR2 sequences are SGHDT and YYEEEE. This CDR3 contains 14 residues. CDR3 sequence reads: CASSLGGSPYEQYF. CDR3 DNA: TGTGCCAGCAGCTTAGGGGGAAGCCCCTACGAGCAGTACTTC.

This rearrangement joins TRBV13 to TRBJ2-7; D might be TRBD2 (7 bases). The V gene lost 5 bases and the J gene lost 5 bases, with 19 bases spanning the gap. The V gene's germline CDR1 is PRHDT and CDR2 FYEKMQ (reference sequence). This CDR3 contains 15 residues. DNA of the CDR3: TGTGCCAGCAGCCCCGGGGGGCAGCCAGGCCACGAGCAGTACTTC. It codes for CASSPGGQPGHEQYF.

The table lists this clone with many counts. V gene TRBV6-1 combines with J gene TRBJ2-3; TRBD2 might be the D (7 bases). The CDR3 is 13 residues long. In germline, CDR1 is MNHNS, CDR2 SASEGT. V lost 3 bases and J 4 bases, leaving 8 bases between the germline ends. CDR3 in amino acids: CASSEGGPDTQYF. CDR3 nucleotides: TGTGCCAGCAGTGAGGGGGGGCCAGATACGCAGTATTTT.

This sequence joins TRBV7-9 and TRBJ1-2; D is unclear. Trimming shortened V by 5 bases and J by 12 bases, and 22 bases separated the two germline ends. This CDR3 has 14 amino acids. In germline, CDR1 is SEHNR, CDR2 FQNEAQ (reference sequence). CDR3 sequence (DNA): TGTGCCAGCAGCGCCCGTGGAAGCGGGTCCCTAGACACCTTC. It is translated as CASSARGSGSLDTF.

The chain employs TRBV19 and TRBJ1-4; D gene unclear. There are 13 residues in the CDR3. V gave up 4 bases and J gave up 7 bases, with 10 bases separating them. The germline V gene has CDR1 LNHDA and CDR2 SQIVND (reference sequence). CDR3 nucleotide sequence: TGTGCCAGTAGTAGGTCTCGGGTTGAAAAACTGTTTTTT. Translated, it gives CASSRSRVEKLFF.

CDR3 DNA sequence: TGTGCCAGCAGCAACCCCTGGGGACCGTCAAGCGACACCTTC. This translates into CASSNPWGPSSDTF. The chain is built from TRBV21-1 and TRBJ1-2. TRBV21-1 is flagged as a pseudogene. The CDR3 sequence is 14 residues long.

V is TRBV6-5 and J is TRBJ2-7; tentative D call: TRBD2 (5 bases). The CDR3 totals 15 residues. V was pared by 11 bases and J by 3 bases, with 23 bases between. Per the germline V gene, CDR1 is MNHEY and CDR2 is SVGAGI. The CDR3 coding sequence is TGTGCCCTCACCTCGACCCCGGGGTCCCACTACGAGCAGTACTTC. Its translation is CALTSTPGSHYEQYF.

The genes are TRBV27 and TRBJ2-5; D uncertain. Trimming took off 6 bases at V and 4 bases at J, with 18 bases between the two ends. CDR3 size: 15 residues. The germline gives CDR1 MNHEY, CDR2 SMNVEV (reference sequence). The CDR3 is CASRRGRGVGETQYF. The CDR3 nucleotides read TGTGCCAGCAGAAGAGGTCGCGGCGTCGGAGAGACCCAGTACTTC.

The chain employs TRBV5-5 and TRBJ1-2, with D maybe TRBD1 (5 bases). CDR3 size: 15 residues. The V end was cut by 1 base, the J end by 6 bases, with 16 bases between. The V gene's germline CDR1 is SGHKS and CDR2 YYEKEE (reference sequence). This CDR3 is CASSLIPGIIDGYTF. Here the CDR3 DNA reads TGTGCCAGCAGCTTGATTCCAGGGATAATCGATGGCTACACCTTC.